The 32 T cell receptor beta chains below were found in one sample sequenced in a study of blood T cell repertoires in COVID-19. Method: immunoSEQ multiplex PCR; TCRdb's copy keeps in-frame clones and lacks some. The sample has fewer than 400,000 clones, just under 90% seen once; the top ten hold 1.5% to 2%. The sequencing input was PBMCs or T cells enriched from blood (not recorded which). The receptors were gathered from a woman in her 30s who had recovered from COVID-19.

The V gene is TRBV5-6, the J gene TRBJ1-3; 8 bases fit TRBD1. The CDR3 is 14 amino acids. From germline, CDR1 is SGHDT and CDR2 YYEEEE. Germline trimming cut 3 bases from V and 3 bases from J; bases unmatched to any gene: 2. This chain's CDR3 is CASSWTGLGNTIYF. The CDR3 nucleotides are TGTGCCAGCAGCTGGACAGGGCTTGGAAACACCATATATTTT. The complete variable domain, with remaining parts taken from reference TRBV5-6 and TRBJ1-3, reads DAGVTQSPTHLIKTRGQQVTLRCSPKSGHDTVSWYQQALGQGPQFIFQYYEEEERQRGNFPDRFSGHQFPNYSSELNVNALLLGDSALYLCASSWTGLGNTIYFGEGSWLTVV.

This sequence joins TRBV30 and TRBJ1-2, with 9 bases identical to TRBD1. Germline V gene sequence: CDR1 GTSNPN, CDR2 SVGIG (reference sequence). The V and J ends lost 3 bases and 6 bases, in that order; junction bases with no gene match: 2. The CDR3 length is 12 residues. The CDR3 region has the DNA TGTGCCTGGAGACAGGGGGCTCATGGCTACACCTTC. It translates to CAWRQGAHGYTF.

This chain uses TRBV3-1 (or the pseudogene TRBV3-2) with TRBJ2-4; the match to TRBD1 covers 7 bases. The CDR3 has 17 amino acids. The trim removed 4 bases at V and 1 base at J, leaving 10 bases unmatched. Germline assignment: CDR1 LGHDT and CDR2 YNNKEL (reference sequence). CDR3 sequence (DNA): TGTGCCAGCAGCCCCACACAGACAGGGACCGCCAAAAACATTCAGTACTTC. Translating gives CASSPTQTGTAKNIQYF.

The rearrangement links TRBV11-2 to TRBJ2-7, with a tentative D call TRBD2 (7 bases). CDR3 length equals 16 residues. CDR1 is SGHAT, CDR2 FQNNGV, per germline. V lost 5 bases to trimming and J lost 1 base, with 18 bases between them. CDR3 protein: CASSPRGGEGSYEQYF. CDR3 bases: TGTGCCAGCAGCCCGAGGGGGGGAGAGGGGTCCTACGAGCAGTACTTC.

V usage is TRBV11-2 and J usage is TRBJ2-3; TRBD2 aligns across 8 bases. Trimming took 5 bases from V and 4 from J; bases not matched to a gene: 8. Germline CDR1 SGHAT, CDR2 FQNNGV. The CDR3 runs 15 residues. This CDR3 is CASSPQRERADTQYF. Written as DNA, the CDR3 is TGTGCCAGCAGCCCCCAGCGGGAGCGCGCAGATACGCAGTATTTT.

The CDR3: CATSDYQGENTGELFF. CDR3 nucleotides: TGTGCCACCAGTGATTATCAGGGGGAAAACACCGGGGAGCTGTTTTTT. This chain links TRBV24-1 with TRBJ2-2, with 7 bases identical to TRBD1. CDR3 length equals 16 residues. Germline V gene lookup returns CDR1 KGHDR and CDR2 SFDVKD. V trimming: 2 bases; J trimming: 2 bases; junction bases outside the gene matches: 4.

This sequence joins TRBV2 and TRBJ1-1; 7 bases agree with TRBD1. Germline CDR1 SNHLY, CDR2 FYNNEI. There are 13 residues in the CDR3. Losses at the gene ends were 8 bases for V and 1 base for J; bases not matched to a gene: 4. The DNA for the CDR3 is TGTGCCAGCCGGGACAGACCGAACACTGAAGCTTTCTTT. Translation: CASRDRPNTEAFF. The variable domain in full, with the rest retrieved from reference TRBV2 and TRBJ1-1, is EPEVTQTPSHQVTQMGQEVILRCVPISNHLYFYWYRQILGQKVEFLVSFYNNEISEKSEIFDDQFSVERPDGSNFTLKIRSTKLEDSAMYFCASRDRPNTEAFFGQGTRLTVV.

The chain recombines TRBV7-2 with TRBJ2-3, with 8 bases aligning to TRBD2. The germline gives CDR1 SGHTA, CDR2 FQGNSA. This CDR3 comprises 17 residues. V dropped 5 bases and J dropped 4; count of bases not matched to a gene: 14. CDR3 in amino acids: CASSQGSIGGASDTQYF. The CDR3 DNA reads TGTGCCAGCAGCCAGGGGAGTATCGGGGGGGCATCAGATACGCAGTATTTT.

The V gene is TRBV3-1 (or the pseudogene TRBV3-2), the J gene TRBJ2-3, with D possibly being TRBD1 (6 bases). Germline V gives CDR1 LGHDT, CDR2 YNNKEL (reference sequence). The CDR3 is 15 amino acids. V lost 3 bases and J 7 bases, leaving 17 bases between the germline ends. The CDR3 spells CASSHQGRRTNTQYF. CDR3 coding DNA: TGTGCCAGCAGCCACCAGGGGCGTCGCACGAATACGCAGTATTTT.

The chain links TRBV28 to TRBJ2-6; D remains ambiguous. V was clipped by 4 bases and J by 4 bases, with 8 bases between them. Germline V gives CDR1 MDHEN, CDR2 SYDVKM. This CDR3 contains 14 residues. CDR3 bases: TGTGCCAGCAGTTCTCCCCCCGGGGCCAACGTCCTGACTTTC. Encoded protein: CASSSPPGANVLTF.

The gene calls are TRBV28 and TRBJ2-7; TRBD2 matches at 10 bases. V gave up 8 bases and J gave up 4 bases; unmatched junction bases: 5. CDR1 and CDR2 from the germline V gene are MDHEN and SYDVKM. CDR3 length: 13 residues. The chain's CDR3 is CASRGTSVYEQYF. The CDR3, as DNA: TGTGCCAGCCGTGGGACTAGCGTTTACGAGCAGTACTTC.

The chain links TRBV6-5 to TRBJ1-5; D ambiguous. This CDR3 is 14 amino acids long. Looked up from germline, CDR1 is MNHEY and CDR2 is SVGAGI. CDR3 loop: CAVQRVDGFWPQHF. The DNA for the CDR3 is TGTGCAGTCCAGCGGGTAGATGGGTTTTGGCCCCAGCATTTT.

The chain combines TRBV7-8 with TRBJ1-1; 7 nucleotides agree with TRBD1. V shed 6 bases, J shed 1 base, and the junction held 11 bases outside the gene matches. Germline CDR1 and CDR2: SGHVS and FQNEAQ. The CDR3 sequence is 16 residues long. CDR3 in amino acids: CASSKFSGTENTEAFF. In DNA, the CDR3 is TGTGCCAGCAGTAAATTCTCCGGGACAGAGAACACTGAAGCTTTCTTT.

The chain couples TRBV4-3 to TRBJ1-1; no clear D gene. Germline values: CDR1 LGHNA, CDR2 YSLEER. The CDR3 runs 16 residues. The V gene lost 0 bases and the J gene lost 0 bases, with 11 bases spanning the gap. The CDR3 region is CASSQDVSGLNTEAFF. DNA for the CDR3: TGCGCCAGCAGCCAAGATGTCTCGGGATTGAACACTGAAGCTTTCTTT.

This sequence joins TRBV11-2 and TRBJ2-2; D unclear. Germline V gene data show CDR1 as SGHAT and CDR2 as FQNNGV. CDR3 length: 15 amino acids. Between the trimmed V and J ends, which lost 2 bases and 0 bases, there was a span of 7 bases. The chain's CDR3 is CASSLNRPNTGELFF. The CDR3 DNA is TGTGCCAGCAGCTTAAACAGACCGAACACCGGGGAGCTGTTTTTT.

This clone showed up just once. The chain is built from TRBV5-6 and TRBJ1-4; D perhaps matches TRBD1 (5 bases). CDR3 length: 14 amino acids. The germline gives CDR1 SGHDT, CDR2 YYEEEE. The V end lost 7 bases, the J end lost 5 bases, and 15 bases lay between the germline ends. This CDR3 is CASALGPKNEKLFF. The CDR3 DNA sequence: TGTGCCAGCGCACTGGGGCCGAAGAATGAAAAACTGTTTTTT.

The count of this clone is one. The rearrangement links TRBV9 to TRBJ1-5; the D gene is possibly TRBD1 (5 bases). Trimming removed 0 bases from V and 6 bases from J, with 10 bases in between. Germline values: CDR1 SGDLS, CDR2 YYNGEE. This CDR3 has 14 amino acids. CDR3 loop: CASSVDGGGQPQHF. In nucleotides, the CDR3 is TGTGCCAGCAGCGTAGACGGGGGAGGTCAGCCCCAGCATTTT.

This chain uses TRBV2 with TRBJ2-1; 9 bases are shared with TRBD1. CDR3 length: 15 residues. Germline CDR1 and CDR2: SNHLY and FYNNEI. Trimming cost V 6 bases and J 2 bases; bases outside gene matches: 5. In DNA form, the CDR3 reads TGTGCCAGCAGGGATACAGGGGGCGCCTACAATGAGCAGTTCTTC. Its translation: CASRDTGGAYNEQFF.

This sequence joins TRBV4-1 and TRBJ2-2, with D possibly being TRBD2 (6 bases). The CDR3 spans 17 residues. CDR1 is MGHRA and CDR2 is YSYEKL in the germline V gene. V was trimmed by 0 bases and J by 4 bases, leaving 15 bases between them. CDR3 DNA: TGCGCCAGCAGCCAAGAGTGGGGCGGAGGGGCCACCGGGGAGCTGTTTTTT. This translates into CASSQEWGGGATGELFF.

The V call is TRBV4-3, the J call TRBJ2-2; tentatively, D is TRBD2 (5 bases). CDR1 and CDR2 from the germline V gene are LGHNA and YSLEER. With 0 bases removed from V and 4 bases from J, the gap between germline ends came to 9 bases. This CDR3 is 15 amino acids long. This CDR3 reads CASSQDLAPTGELFF. The CDR3 region has the DNA TGCGCCAGCAGCCAAGATCTAGCTCCCACCGGGGAGCTGTTTTTT.

The CDR3 sequence: CASSPFKGVSPLHF. CDR3 nucleotide sequence: TGTGCCAGCTCACCATTTAAGGGGGTTTCACCCCTCCACTTT. The chain recombines TRBV18 with TRBJ1-6; maybe TRBD1 (6 bases). The V end was cut by 2 bases, the J end by 9 bases, with 11 bases between. Germline V CDR1 and CDR2: KGHSH, LQKENI. This CDR3 contains 14 residues. The whole variable domain, remainder taken from reference TRBV18 and TRBJ1-6, is NAGVMQNPRHLVRRRGQEARLRCSPMKGHSHVYWYRQLPEEGLKFMVYLQKENIIDESGMPKERFSAEFPKEGPSILRIQQVVRGDSAAYFCASSPFKGVSPLHFGNGTRLTVT.

The rearrangement uses TRBV5-1 and TRBJ1-1; 7 bases match TRBD1. Germline trimming cut 2 bases from V and 9 bases from J; bases unmatched to any gene: 7. This CDR3 region has 13 residues. The V gene's germline CDR1 is SGHRS and CDR2 YFSETQ. The CDR3 DNA reads as TGCGCCAGCAGCTTACCGGGACAGATGAAAGCTTTCTTT. Its translation is CASSLPGQMKAFF.

The CDR3 DNA follows: TGTGCCAGCAGCCAACTAGGCGAGACCCAGTACTTC. It encodes CASSQLGETQYF. This chain joins TRBV3-1 (or the pseudogene TRBV3-2) and TRBJ2-5; D ambiguous. This CDR3 contains 12 residues. Germline-derived CDR1 and CDR2 are LGHDT and YNNKEL (reference sequence). The V and J ends lost 2 bases and 5 bases respectively, with 6 bases between them.

The rearrangement links TRBV4-1 to TRBJ2-7; possible D gene TRBD2, 5 bases. V was trimmed by 1 base and J by 2 bases, leaving 12 bases between them. Germline CDR1 MGHRA, CDR2 YSYEKL. The CDR3 runs to 15 residues. The DNA for the CDR3 is TGCGCCAGCAGCCAAGGGACGGGGTTAGCCTACGAGCAGTACTTC. Its translation: CASSQGTGLAYEQYF.

The gene calls are TRBV6-5 and TRBJ1-1, with D possibly being TRBD1 (5 bases). CDR3 length equals 14 residues. Germline V gene sequence: CDR1 MNHEY, CDR2 SVGAGI. V lost 6 bases and J 10 bases, leaving 21 bases between the germline ends. The CDR3 reads CASRMSQGPRGAFF. The CDR3 DNA sequence: TGTGCCAGCAGGATGAGTCAGGGCCCAAGGGGAGCTTTCTTT.

The chain joins TRBV3-1 (or the pseudogene TRBV3-2) to TRBJ1-1; D perhaps matches TRBD1 (5 bases). From germline, CDR1 is LGHDT and CDR2 YNNKEL (reference sequence). The CDR3 is 14 amino acids. V shed 2 bases and J shed 4 bases, with 11 bases lying between them. CDR3 protein: CASSQQYGGTEAFF. CDR3 coding DNA: TGTGCCAGCAGCCAACAGTACGGGGGCACTGAAGCTTTCTTT.

The V and J genes are TRBV7-2 and TRBJ2-2; tentative D call: TRBD2 (5 bases). This CDR3 comprises 18 residues. The V and J ends lost 4 bases and 4 bases respectively, with 22 bases between them. Germline CDR1 is SGHTA and CDR2 is FQGNSA. The CDR3 is CASSSNAGRQWVTGELFF. In DNA, the CDR3 is TGTGCCAGCAGCTCCAACGCGGGTCGGCAGTGGGTCACCGGGGAGCTGTTTTTT.

The chain combines TRBV5-6 with TRBJ2-1, with 15 nucleotides matching TRBD2. There are 16 residues in the CDR3. In germline, CDR1 is SGHDT, CDR2 YYEEEE. J gave up 7 bases and V 4 bases, and 6 bases lay outside the gene matches. The CDR3 here is CASSAGLAGGINEQFF. CDR3 nucleotide sequence: TGTGCCAGCAGCGCGGGACTAGCGGGAGGCATAAATGAGCAGTTCTTC.

The rearrangement uses TRBV7-2 and TRBJ2-3; D may be TRBD1 (6 bases). Germline assignment: CDR1 SGHTA and CDR2 FQGNSA. The CDR3 spans 16 residues. V lost 5 bases and J 0 bases, leaving 15 bases between the germline ends. CDR3 amino acids: CASSAPPGHSTDTQYF. The CDR3 coding sequence is TGTGCCAGCAGCGCTCCACCGGGACACAGCACAGATACGCAGTATTTT.

The rearrangement joins TRBV4-1 to TRBJ2-3; 7 bases are shared with TRBD2. CDR3 length: 16 residues. Germline values: CDR1 MGHRA, CDR2 YSYEKL. V lost 4 bases to trimming and J lost 3 bases; unmatched junction nucleotides: 10. CDR3 sequence: CASSPRAGPATDTQYF. The CDR3 bases are TGCGCCAGCAGCCCTCGAGCGGGACCGGCTACAGATACGCAGTATTTT.

The chain is built from TRBV6-5 and TRBJ1-6; D might be TRBD1 (6 bases). V lost 0 bases and J lost 7, with 13 bases in between. The CDR3 loop spans 16 amino acids. Germline lookup yields CDR1 MNHEY and CDR2 SVGAGI. The CDR3 nucleotides read TGTGCCAGCAGTTACTCGCTAGGGCAGGGGAATTCACCCCTCCACTTT. This codes for CASSYSLGQGNSPLHF.

The rearrangement joins TRBV5-1 to TRBJ2-1; 9 bases are shared with TRBD2. Trimming took 6 bases from V and 6 from J; bases not matched to a gene: 13. Per the germline V gene, CDR1 is SGHRS and CDR2 is YFSETQ. The CDR3 has 16 amino acids. The CDR3 DNA reads TGCGCCAGCACCCCCACCGGGACTAGCTGGGCCAATGAGCAGTTCTTC. Translated, it gives CASTPTGTSWANEQFF.